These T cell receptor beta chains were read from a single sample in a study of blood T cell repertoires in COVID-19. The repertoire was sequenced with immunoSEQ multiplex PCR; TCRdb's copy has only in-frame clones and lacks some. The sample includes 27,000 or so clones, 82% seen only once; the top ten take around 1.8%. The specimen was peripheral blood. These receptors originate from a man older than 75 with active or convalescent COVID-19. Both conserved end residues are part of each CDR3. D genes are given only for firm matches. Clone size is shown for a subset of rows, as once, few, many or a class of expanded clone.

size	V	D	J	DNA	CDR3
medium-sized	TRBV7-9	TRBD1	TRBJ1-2	TGTGCCAGCAGCCTGGGACAGGGGCAAAATGGCTACACCTTC	CASSLGQGQNGYTF
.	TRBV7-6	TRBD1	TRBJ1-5	TGTGCCAGCAGCGTTGACAGGGGCAACAATCAGCCCCAGCATTTT	CASSVDRGNNQPQHF
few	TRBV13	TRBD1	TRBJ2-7	TGTGCCAGCAGCTTTGGGGACAGATCCTACGAGCAGTACTTC	CASSFGDRSYEQYF
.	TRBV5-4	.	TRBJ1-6	TGTGCCAGCAGCCAGGAGGGGCGGAATTCACCCCTCCACTTT	CASSQEGRNSPLHF
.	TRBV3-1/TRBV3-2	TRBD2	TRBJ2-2	TGTGCCAGCAGCCCTGCCGGGCTAGCGGGAGGGCTGGTCGGGGAGCTGTTTTTT	CASSPAGLAGGLVGELFF
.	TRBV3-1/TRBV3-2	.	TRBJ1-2	TGTGCCAGCAGCCGACCTACGGCGGGGGGTTTTTTCGGCTACACCTTC	CASSRPTAGGFFGYTF
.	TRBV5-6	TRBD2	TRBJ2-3	TGTGCCAGCAGCTTTGGTTTAGCGGGCCCGGATACGCAGTATTTT	CASSFGLAGPDTQYF
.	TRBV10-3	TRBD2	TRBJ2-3	TGTGCCATACGAGCGGGGGTAGTTGGGGATACGCAGTATTTT	CAIRAGVVGDTQYF
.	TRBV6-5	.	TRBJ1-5	TGTGCCAGCAGTCGCTCAGGAGGGACCGAGGACCCCCAGCATTTT	CASSRSGGTEDPQHF
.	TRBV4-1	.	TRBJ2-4	TGCGCCAGCAGCCACCGGGCGGGCCTAGCCAAAAACATTCAGTACTTC	CASSHRAGLAKNIQYF
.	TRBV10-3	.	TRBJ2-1	TGTGCCATCAATGAGGGGCTAGGGGTGAGCGATGAGCAGTTCTTC	CAINEGLGVSDEQFF
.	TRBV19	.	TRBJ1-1	TGTGCCAGTAGTATGGGTGGAGGCACTGAAGCTTTCTTT	CASSMGGGTEAFF
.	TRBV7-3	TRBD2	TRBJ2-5	TGTGCCAGCAGCTTAAGCGGGGGGGCCTCAGAGACCCAGTACTTC	CASSLSGGASETQYF
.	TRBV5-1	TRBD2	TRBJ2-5	TGCGCCAGCAGCCCAGGACTAGCTCTTCAAGAGACCCAGTACTTC	CASSPGLALQETQYF
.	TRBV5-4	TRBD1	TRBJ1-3	TGTGCCAGCAGCCCGGACAGGGCTGGAAACACCATATATTTT	CASSPDRAGNTIYF
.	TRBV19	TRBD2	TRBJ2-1	TGTGCCAGTAGTAAGGGGACTAGCGGATTCTACAATGAGCAGTTCTTC	CASSKGTSGFYNEQFF
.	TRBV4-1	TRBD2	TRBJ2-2	TGCGCCAGCAGGCCCTTGATGCGCGGGGGAAACACCGGGGAGCTGTTTTTT	CASRPLMRGGNTGELFF
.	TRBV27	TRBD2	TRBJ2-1	TGTGCCAGGGGGACTAGCGGGAGTCGGAACAATGAGCAGTTCTTC	CARGTSGSRNNEQFF
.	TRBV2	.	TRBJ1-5	TGTGCCAGCACCCAGGAGGGTAGCAATCAGCCCCAGCATTTT	CASTQEGSNQPQHF
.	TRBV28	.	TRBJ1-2	TGTGCCAGCAGTTTCGGGGGGCAGGGAGGCGGCTACACCTTC	CASSFGGQGGGYTF
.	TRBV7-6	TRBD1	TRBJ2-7	TGTGCCAGCAGCTTAGGGACAGGGAGAACGTACGAGCAGTACTTC	CASSLGTGRTYEQYF
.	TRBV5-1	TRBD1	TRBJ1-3	TGCGCCAGCAGCCCCGGACAGGGGGGTTCTGGAAACACCATATATTTT	CASSPGQGGSGNTIYF
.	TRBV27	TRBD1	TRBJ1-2	TGTGCCAGCAGTTTATCAGGGGACAGAGCAAACTATGGCTACACCTTC	CASSLSGDRANYGYTF
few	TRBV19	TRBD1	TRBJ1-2	TGTGCCAGTAGTAGCGACAGGGTAAAGGACTATGGCTACACCTTC	CASSSDRVKDYGYTF
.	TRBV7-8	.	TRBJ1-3	TGTGCCAGCAGCTTACAATCTACCCAATCCTACTCTGGAAACACCATATATTTT	CASSLQSTQSYSGNTIYF
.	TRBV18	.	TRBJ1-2	TGTGCCAGCTCACAGGGGTATGGCTACACCTTC	CASSQGYGYTF
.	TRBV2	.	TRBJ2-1	TGTGCCAGCAGTAAGGAGGATTTCGGATACAATGAGCAGTTCTTC	CASSKEDFGYNEQFF
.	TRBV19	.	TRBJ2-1	TGTGCCAGTAGCCGCCAGAGTAGCGGTTCCTACAATGAGCAGTTCTTC	CASSRQSSGSYNEQFF